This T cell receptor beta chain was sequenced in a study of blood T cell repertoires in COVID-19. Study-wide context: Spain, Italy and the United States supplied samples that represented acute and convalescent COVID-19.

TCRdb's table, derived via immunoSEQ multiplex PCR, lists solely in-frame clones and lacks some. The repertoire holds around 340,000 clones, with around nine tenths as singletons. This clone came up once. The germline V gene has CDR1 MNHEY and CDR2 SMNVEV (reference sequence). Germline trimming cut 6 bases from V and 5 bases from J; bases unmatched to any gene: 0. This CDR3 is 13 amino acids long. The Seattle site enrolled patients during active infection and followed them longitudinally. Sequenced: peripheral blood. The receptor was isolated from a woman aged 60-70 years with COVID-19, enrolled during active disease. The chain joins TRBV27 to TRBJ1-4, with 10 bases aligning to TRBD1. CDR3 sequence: CASRTGGNEKLFF. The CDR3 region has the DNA TGTGCCAGCAGGACAGGGGGCAATGAAAAACTGTTTTTT.